Listed below are T cell receptor beta chains from one sample, sequenced in a study of metastatic and nonmetastatic thyroid tumors. TCRdb reassembled clones from the PCR reads with MiXCR. The data show 15,000 to 20,000 clones, roughly 23% seen once. Sequencing used adjacent normal tissue. Receptor source: a female donor with papillary thyroid cancer or a benign thyroid nodule (not recorded which). Some clones in this sample may be carry-over from other donors' samples. The CDR3 runs from the conserved cysteine through the conserved F or W. Each record gives: J gene, V gene, D gene, clone size, CDR3 DNA, CDR3 protein. The D gene is left open where the match is weak. Not all rows give a size; the values are once, few, many and, for expanded clones, a class.

j_gene: TRBJ2-1; v_gene: TRBV6-4; d_gene: NA; abundance: few; CDR3nt: TGTGCCAGCAGTGGCTCTGGGGCAGCCTACAATGAGCAGTTCTTC; CDR3aa: CASSGSGAAYNEQFF
j_gene: TRBJ1-2; v_gene: TRBV20-1; d_gene: TRBD1; abundance: NA; CDR3nt: TGCAGTGCTCAACGGACAGGGGAAGGCTACACCTTC; CDR3aa: CSAQRTGEGYTF
j_gene: TRBJ1-1; v_gene: TRBV28; d_gene: TRBD1; abundance: NA; CDR3nt: TGTGCCAGCAGCCCTACCGGACAGGGAACTAAAGCTTTCTTT; CDR3aa: CASSPTGQGTKAFF
j_gene: TRBJ2-1; v_gene: TRBV27; d_gene: NA; abundance: few; CDR3nt: TGTGCCACTTCCCGCTCGGGCAATGAGCAGTTCTTC; CDR3aa: CATSRSGNEQFF
j_gene: TRBJ1-1; v_gene: TRBV11-1; d_gene: NA; abundance: NA; CDR3nt: TGTGCCAGCAGCTTAGTCCAGGGGAGACCTGAAGCTTTCTTT; CDR3aa: CASSLVQGRPEAFF
j_gene: TRBJ1-1; v_gene: TRBV20-1; d_gene: NA; abundance: NA; CDR3nt: TGCAGTGCTAGAGATCTAGGCTTGGAGGGTGTATCGGCTGAAGCTTTCTTT; CDR3aa: CSARDLGLEGVSAEAFF
j_gene: TRBJ2-1; v_gene: TRBV6-1; d_gene: TRBD2; abundance: NA; CDR3nt: TGTGCCAGCACGCTCGGGGCGGGAGTTTACAATGAGCAGTTCTTC; CDR3aa: CASTLGAGVYNEQFF
j_gene: TRBJ1-6; v_gene: TRBV27; d_gene: NA; abundance: NA; CDR3nt: TGTGCCAGCAGTTTCGGGGGAAATTCACCCCTCCACTTT; CDR3aa: CASSFGGNSPLHF
j_gene: TRBJ2-1; v_gene: TRBV20-1; d_gene: TRBD2; abundance: few; CDR3nt: TGCAGTGCCCATGAAGCGGGAGACGGCTACAATGAGCAGTTCTTC; CDR3aa: CSAHEAGDGYNEQFF
j_gene: TRBJ1-2; v_gene: TRBV20-1; d_gene: NA; abundance: NA; CDR3nt: TGCAGTGCCCAAGGGACGGGGGGCGCGTTGGGCTACACCTTC; CDR3aa: CSAQGTGGALGYTF
j_gene: TRBJ2-7; v_gene: TRBV5-8; d_gene: NA; abundance: NA; CDR3nt: TGTGCCAGCAGCTTGCCCGGGACCTTGGGAGGCGAGCAATACTTC; CDR3aa: CASSLPGTLGGEQYF
j_gene: TRBJ2-5; v_gene: TRBV5-1; d_gene: NA; abundance: NA; CDR3nt: TGCGCCAGCAGCTTTTTAGAGACCCAGTACTTC; CDR3aa: CASSFLETQYF
j_gene: TRBJ2-7; v_gene: TRBV20-1; d_gene: TRBD2; abundance: NA; CDR3nt: TGCAGTGCTAGGTTGCCTGGGGCTAGCGGCCTGGGGGAGCAGTACTTC; CDR3aa: CSARLPGASGLGEQYF
j_gene: TRBJ2-1; v_gene: TRBV12-3/TRBV12-4; d_gene: NA; abundance: NA; CDR3nt: TGTGCCAGCGCCCATAATGCGGCCATAGACAATGAGCAGTTCTTC; CDR3aa: CASAHNAAIDNEQFF
j_gene: TRBJ1-3; v_gene: TRBV28; d_gene: TRBD1; abundance: NA; CDR3nt: TGTGCCAGCACCCGGACAGGCGTTACCTCTGGAAACACCATATATTTT; CDR3aa: CASTRTGVTSGNTIYF
j_gene: TRBJ2-7; v_gene: TRBV6-1; d_gene: NA; abundance: few; CDR3nt: TGTGCCAGCATCCAAAGGACCCCCTACGAGCAGTACTTC; CDR3aa: CASIQRTPYEQYF
j_gene: TRBJ2-7; v_gene: TRBV3-1; d_gene: TRBD2; abundance: medium-sized; CDR3nt: TGTGCCAGCAGCCAAGGGACTAGTCTGGAGCAGTACTTC; CDR3aa: CASSQGTSLEQYF
j_gene: TRBJ2-7; v_gene: TRBV27; d_gene: NA; abundance: NA; CDR3nt: TGTGCCAGCAGTTTAGGGGCTGGACTAACGTACGAGCAGTACTTC; CDR3aa: CASSLGAGLTYEQYF
j_gene: TRBJ2-7; v_gene: TRBV15; d_gene: TRBD1; abundance: NA; CDR3nt: TGTGCCACCAGCAGAGATTGGACAGGGGTGCAGTACTTC; CDR3aa: CATSRDWTGVQYF
j_gene: TRBJ1-1; v_gene: TRBV20-1; d_gene: NA; abundance: NA; CDR3nt: TGCAGTGCCCCCACAGGGCAGAACACTGAAGCTTTCTTT; CDR3aa: CSAPTGQNTEAFF
j_gene: TRBJ2-1; v_gene: TRBV6-1; d_gene: NA; abundance: NA; CDR3nt: TGTGCCAGCAGGGAGCGGCCTAGCTCCTACAATGAGCAGTTCTTC; CDR3aa: CASRERPSSYNEQFF
j_gene: TRBJ2-1; v_gene: TRBV4-2; d_gene: TRBD2; abundance: few; CDR3nt: TGTGCCAGCAGTTCGGGACTAGCGGGAACCTACAATGAGCAGTTCTTC; CDR3aa: CASSSGLAGTYNEQFF
j_gene: TRBJ1-2; v_gene: TRBV6-1; d_gene: NA; abundance: NA; CDR3nt: TGTGCCAGCAGTGAAGTTCGGAAGAACTATGGCTACACCTTC; CDR3aa: CASSEVRKNYGYTF
j_gene: TRBJ2-2; v_gene: TRBV6-2/TRBV6-3; d_gene: NA; abundance: NA; CDR3nt: TGTGCCAGCAGTTACCCCGGACGGACCGGGGAGCTGTTTTTT; CDR3aa: CASSYPGRTGELFF
j_gene: TRBJ2-3; v_gene: TRBV6-5; d_gene: NA; abundance: few; CDR3nt: TGTGCCAGCAGTTACCCCGAGGACGGTCCCACGGATACGCAGTATTTT; CDR3aa: CASSYPEDGPTDTQYF